A selection of T cell receptor beta chains follows, all from one sample in a study of Graves' ophthalmopathy and Graves' hyperthyroidism. TCRdb fed the multiplex PCR reads into MiXCR, producing one record per CDR3 protein. The sample shows about 1.2 million distinct CDR3 sequences, 35% to 40% of them seen only once. Sequenced: peripheral blood or thyroid tissue (not recorded which). These receptors were taken from an adult man with Graves' hyperthyroidism. Both conserved end residues are part of each CDR3. D genes are given only for firm matches. Not all rows give a size; the values are once, few, many and, for expanded clones, a class.

J: TRBJ2-2
V: TRBV7-9
D: -
size: -
CDR3: CASSLDETGRNTGELFF
DNA: TGTGCCAGCAGCTTAGATGAGACCGGGAGGAACACCGGGGAGCTGTTTTTT

J: TRBJ2-6
V: TRBV28
D: -
size: many
CDR3: CASSSTGLRSGANVLTF
DNA: TGTGCCAGCAGTTCGACAGGCCTCAGATCTGGGGCCAACGTCCTGACTTTC

J: TRBJ1-5
V: TRBV25-1
D: -
size: many
CDR3: CASSGGGSNQPQHF
DNA: TGTGCCAGCAGTGGTGGCGGCTCCAATCAGCCCCAGCATTTT

J: TRBJ2-7
V: TRBV11-2
D: TRBD2
size: many
CDR3: CASKAGGVYEQYF
DNA: TGTGCCAGCAAAGCGGGGGGTGTCTACGAGCAGTACTTC

J: TRBJ2-7
V: TRBV29-1
D: -
size: -
CDR3: CSVNGGPNYEQYF
DNA: TGCAGCGTAAACGGGGGACCCAACTACGAGCAGTACTTC

J: TRBJ1-2
V: TRBV20-1
D: TRBD1
size: many
CDR3: CSAKTGTAYGYTF
DNA: TGCAGTGCTAAAACCGGGACAGCATATGGCTACACCTTC

J: TRBJ1-5
V: TRBV10-2
D: -
size: -
CDR3: CASSEGADQPQHF
DNA: TGCGCCAGCAGTGAGGGAGCAGATCAGCCCCAGCATTTT

J: TRBJ2-7
V: TRBV9
D: TRBD1
size: many
CDR3: CASSPPYFDRDYEQYF
DNA: TGTGCCAGCAGCCCCCCCTATTTCGACAGGGACTACGAGCAGTACTTC

J: TRBJ2-3
V: TRBV2
D: -
size: -
CDR3: CASSGTQPRTDTQYF
DNA: TGTGCCAGCAGTGGGACCCAACCTCGTACAGATACGCAGTATTTT

J: TRBJ1-1
V: TRBV12-3/TRBV12-4
D: -
size: -
CDR3: CASSPEAWDIQAFF
DNA: TGTGCCAGCAGTCCGGAGGCCTGGGACATACAAGCTTTCTTT

J: TRBJ2-7
V: TRBV4-1
D: -
size: -
CDR3: CASSQNEYEQYF
DNA: TGCGCCAGCAGCCAAAACGAATACGAGCAGTACTTC

J: TRBJ2-7
V: TRBV24-1
D: -
size: many
CDR3: CATEDINNEQYF
DNA: TGTGCCACCGAGGACATAAACAACGAGCAGTACTTC

J: TRBJ1-1
V: TRBV20-1
D: -
size: -
CDR3: CSARGWFGRGTEAFF
DNA: TGCAGTGCTAGAGGGTGGTTTGGTCGGGGGACTGAAGCTTTCTTT

J: TRBJ1-2
V: TRBV19
D: -
size: many
CDR3: CASNFAAGLNYGYTF
DNA: TGTGCCAGTAACTTTGCCGCTGGCCTAAACTATGGCTACACCTTC

J: TRBJ2-6
V: TRBV19
D: -
size: many
CDR3: CASRVSGPGANVLTF
DNA: TGTGCCAGTAGAGTCTCGGGTCCTGGGGCCAACGTCCTGACTTTC

J: TRBJ2-7
V: TRBV12-3/TRBV12-4
D: -
size: many
CDR3: CASSVTITYEQYF
DNA: TGTGCCAGCAGTGTGACAATTACCTACGAGCAGTACTTC

J: TRBJ1-2
V: TRBV29-1
D: -
size: -
CDR3: CSVVGGEFGYTF
DNA: TGCAGCGTTGTCGGGGGGGAATTTGGCTACACCTTC

J: TRBJ1-5
V: TRBV7-2
D: -
size: -
CDR3: CASSLRRLAGGVQETQHF
DNA: TGTGCCAGCAGCTTACGTCGACTAGCGGGGGGGGTACAAGAGACCCAGCATTTT

J: TRBJ2-7
V: TRBV10-3
D: -
size: many
CDR3: CAISENRDYEQYF
DNA: TGTGCCATCAGTGAGAACAGGGACTACGAGCAGTACTTC

J: TRBJ1-5
V: TRBV20-1
D: -
size: once
CDR3: CSARGTRYEHF
DNA: TGCAGTGCTAGGGGGACCAGATACGAGCATTTT

J: TRBJ1-5
V: TRBV13
D: -
size: many
CDR3: CASSPPGMSQPQHF
DNA: TGTGCCAGCAGCCCCCCAGGGATGAGTCAGCCCCAGCATTTT

J: TRBJ1-1
V: TRBV20-1
D: -
size: many
CDR3: CSARGIQATNTEAFF
DNA: TGCAGTGCTAGAGGGATTCAGGCGACTAACACTGAAGCTTTCTTT

J: TRBJ1-1
V: TRBV10-3
D: -
size: many
CDR3: CAISETPPGTEAFF
DNA: TGTGCCATCAGTGAGACTCCCCCGGGAACTGAAGCTTTCTTT

J: TRBJ1-2
V: TRBV7-9
D: -
size: -
CDR3: CAGSPDRRGYTF
DNA: TGTGCCGGCAGCCCGGACAGAAGAGGCTACACCTTC

J: TRBJ2-7
V: TRBV4-2
D: TRBD1
size: few
CDR3: CASSPTPTGNKHEQYF
DNA: TGTGCCAGCAGCCCGACGCCGACAGGGAATAAGCACGAGCAGTACTTC

J: TRBJ1-3
V: TRBV2
D: -
size: few
CDR3: CASSDGPASGNTIYF
DNA: TGTGCCAGCAGTGACGGTCCGGCCTCTGGAAACACCATATATTTT

J: TRBJ1-4
V: TRBV6-5
D: -
size: -
CDR3: CASSDDRIQGEKLFF
DNA: TGTGCCAGCAGTGACGACCGCATACAGGGTGAAAAACTGTTTTTT

J: TRBJ2-5
V: TRBV7-9
D: TRBD1
size: -
CDR3: CASSLDGTGIETQYF
DNA: TGTGCCAGCAGCTTAGATGGGACAGGGATCGAGACCCAGTACTTC

J: TRBJ1-2
V: TRBV18
D: TRBD1
size: many
CDR3: CASSLPPGQGTGYTF
DNA: TGTGCCAGCTCACTGCCCCCGGGACAGGGGACCGGCTACACCTTC

J: TRBJ2-7
V: TRBV6-2/TRBV6-3
D: TRBD1
size: -
CDR3: CASSYRTGGYEQYF
DNA: TGTGCCAGCAGTTACCGGACAGGGGGCTACGAGCAGTACTTC

J: TRBJ1-2
V: TRBV20-1
D: -
size: many
CDR3: CSARDIVNRTYGYTF
DNA: TGCAGTGCTAGAGATATAGTAAACAGGACTTATGGCTACACCTTC

J: TRBJ2-5
V: TRBV7-9
D: -
size: -
CDR3: CASSLGGVTKAGEYF
DNA: TGTGCCAGCAGCTTAGGCGGAGTCACAAAGGCCGGGGAGTACTTC

J: TRBJ1-1
V: TRBV10-3
D: -
size: -
CDR3: CIVSARGQGDTEAFF
DNA: TGTATCGTCAGTGCCCGGGGGCAAGGTGACACTGAAGCTTTCTTT

J: TRBJ1-1
V: TRBV29-1
D: -
size: -
CDR3: CSVPKPGTEAFF
DNA: TGCAGCGTTCCGAAGCCTGGCACTGAAGCTTTCTTT

J: TRBJ2-5
V: TRBV20-1
D: TRBD2
size: many
CDR3: CSARGSTSGGSETQYF
DNA: TGCAGTGCTAGAGGCTCGACTAGCGGGGGGTCAGAGACCCAGTACTTC

J: TRBJ1-1
V: TRBV6-5
D: -
size: -
CDR3: CASRPGWGRNTEAFF
DNA: TGTGCCAGCAGGCCCGGTTGGGGGCGGAACACTGAAGCTTTCTTT

J: TRBJ1-5
V: TRBV18
D: -
size: -
CDR3: CASSASDSNQPQHF
DNA: TGTGCCAGCTCAGCAAGTGATAGCAATCAGCCCCAGCATTTT

J: TRBJ1-4
V: TRBV10-2
D: TRBD1
size: -
CDR3: CASSEPGQGASEKLFF
DNA: TGCGCCAGCAGTGAGCCGGGACAGGGCGCGAGTGAAAAACTGTTTTTT

J: TRBJ1-5
V: TRBV10-3
D: -
size: -
CDR3: CAISYVDSVQPQHF
DNA: TGTGCCATCAGTTACGTGGACAGTGTTCAGCCCCAGCATTTT

J: TRBJ2-2
V: TRBV7-9
D: -
size: -
CDR3: CASSHRRGSTGELFF
DNA: TGTGCCAGCAGCCACCGGAGGGGATCCACCGGGGAGCTGTTTTTT

J: TRBJ1-2
V: TRBV7-2
D: TRBD1
size: many
CDR3: CASSLGGQAYGYTF
DNA: TGTGCCAGCAGCTTAGGGGGACAGGCCTATGGCTACACCTTC

J: TRBJ1-1
V: TRBV9
D: -
size: few
CDR3: CASSVDGGVAFF
DNA: TGTGCCAGCAGCGTAGATGGGGGGGTAGCTTTCTTT

J: TRBJ1-1
V: TRBV6-5
D: TRBD1
size: -
CDR3: CASSSDRETFF
DNA: TGTGCCAGCAGTTCCGACAGGGAGACTTTCTTT

J: TRBJ1-3
V: TRBV20-1
D: TRBD1
size: many
CDR3: CSAADRARNTIYF
DNA: TGCAGTGCTGCCGACAGGGCCAGAAACACCATATATTTT

J: TRBJ1-5
V: TRBV12-3/TRBV12-4
D: -
size: many
CDR3: CASSLHGGQPQHF
DNA: TGTGCCAGCAGTTTACATGGGGGTCAGCCCCAGCATTTT

J: TRBJ1-2
V: TRBV15
D: TRBD1
size: -
CDR3: CATSRAGQVLNYGYTF
DNA: TGTGCCACCAGCAGAGCCGGACAGGTATTGAACTATGGCTACACCTTC

J: TRBJ2-7
V: TRBV9
D: -
size: few
CDR3: CASSQRRGTSYEQYF
DNA: TGTGCCAGCAGCCAAAGGCGGGGGACATCCTACGAGCAGTACTTC

J: TRBJ1-6
V: TRBV5-8
D: -
size: -
CDR3: CASSLSGGRLNSPLHF
DNA: TGTGCCAGCAGCTTGTCTGGGGGGCGCCTAAATTCACCCCTCCACTTT